Here is one TCR beta chain with its context. What it binds is unknown. This sample was taken from a study of OX40 agonist ivuxolimab in advanced cancers. The V end lost 6 bases, the J end lost 3 bases, and 20 bases lay between the germline ends. Germline V gives CDR1 SQVTM, CDR2 ANQGSEA. The CDR3 runs to 15 residues. A history of autoimmune disease or systemic immunosuppression excluded patients. The study sampled blood at baseline, cycle 4 day 1, and cycle 7 day 1. The study, taken as a whole, reports: CD8+ T cells showed, on average, more clonal expansion than CD4+ cells.

Sequenced by immunoSEQ multiplex PCR; TCRdb stores in-frame clones only, minus some. The data contain about 9,200 clones, 75% to 85% of them seen just once; the ten biggest clones take up about 20%. This specimen was CD4+ or CD8+ T cells sorted from blood, taken in a trial of the OX40 agonist ivuxolimab. The sequence derives from an adult with an advanced solid tumor such as melanoma, head and neck, liver or kidney cancer. The chain has TRBV29-1 and TRBJ1-2; D is perhaps TRBD1 (6 bases). This CDR3 is CSVPGLGHPHYGYTF. In DNA form, the CDR3 reads TGCAGCGTCCCCGGTCTGGGACACCCGCACTATGGCTACACCTTC.